This T cell receptor (beta chain) appears in the sequencing data of a study of PD-1 blockade in classical Hodgkin lymphoma. On the study more broadly: Patients were treated with nivolumab at 3 mg/kg, and this was given intravenously every 2 weeks. Study outcomes and limitations: Baseline diversity in complete responders resembled that of newly diagnosed patients. While CD8+ TCR diversity did not rise significantly by C4D1, CD4+ TCR diversity did.

This clone is a singleton in its sample. Its specificity is not known. TCRdb keeps only in-frame clones here, not all; method: immunoSEQ multiplex PCR. The sample shows 80,000 to 100,000 clones, around 90% of them seen only once. V lost 5 bases and J 2 bases, leaving 10 bases between the germline ends. This CDR3 is built from 13 residues. Per the germline V gene, CDR1 is SEHNR and CDR2 is FQNEAQ (reference sequence). Exposure to brentuximab vedotin varied, and each patient had relapsed following autologous stem cell transplantation. The receptor was isolated from a human donor with classical Hodgkin lymphoma. The chain uses TRBV7-9 and TRBJ2-7; D uncertain. The sequencing here drew on peripheral blood mononuclear cells (PBMCs), taken at baseline. The CDR3 region is CASSPGPTYEQYF. CDR3 bases: TGTGCCAGCAGCCCAGGACCTACCTACGAGCAGTACTTC.